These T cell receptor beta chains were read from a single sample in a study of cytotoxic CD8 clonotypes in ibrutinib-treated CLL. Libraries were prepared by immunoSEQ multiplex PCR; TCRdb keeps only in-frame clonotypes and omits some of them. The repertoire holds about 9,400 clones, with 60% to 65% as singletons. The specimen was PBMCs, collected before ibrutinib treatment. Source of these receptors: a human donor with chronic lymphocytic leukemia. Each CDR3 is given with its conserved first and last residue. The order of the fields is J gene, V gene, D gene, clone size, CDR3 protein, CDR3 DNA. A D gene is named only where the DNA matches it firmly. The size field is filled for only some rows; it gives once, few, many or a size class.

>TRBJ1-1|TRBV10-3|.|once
CAISTDFNTEAFF
TGTGCCATTTCGACAGACTTTAACACTGAAGCTTTCTTT
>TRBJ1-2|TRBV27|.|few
CASQGSRRGYTF
TGTGCCAGCCAGGGGTCCCGTCGGGGCTACACCTTC
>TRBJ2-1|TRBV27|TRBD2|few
CASSLMSSGGLNEQFF
TGTGCCAGCAGTTTGATGTCTAGCGGGGGGCTAAATGAGCAGTTCTTC
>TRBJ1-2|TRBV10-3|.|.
CAITRALGPGYTF
TGTGCCATCACCCGGGCCCTCGGTCCAGGCTACACCTTC
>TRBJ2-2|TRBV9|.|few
CASSVGSLDTGELFF
TGTGCCAGCAGCGTAGGTTCCCTGGACACCGGGGAGCTGTTTTTT
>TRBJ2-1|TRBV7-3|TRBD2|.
CASSSGLAGPYNEQFF
TGTGCCAGCAGCTCGGGACTAGCGGGGCCCTACAATGAGCAGTTCTTC
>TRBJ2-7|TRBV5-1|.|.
CASSGRLGDEQYF
TGCGCCAGCAGCGGAAGATTGGGGGACGAGCAGTACTTC
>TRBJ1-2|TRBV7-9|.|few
CASSTKTYGYTF
TGTGCCAGCAGCACAAAGACCTATGGCTACACCTTC
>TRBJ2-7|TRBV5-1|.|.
CASSFSGEYEQYF
TGCGCCAGCAGCTTTTCAGGGGAGTACGAGCAGTACTTC
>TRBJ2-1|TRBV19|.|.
CASVGDNNEQFF
TGTGCCAGTGTCGGGGACAACAATGAGCAGTTCTTC
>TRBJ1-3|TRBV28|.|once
CASRILASGNTIYF
TGTGCCAGCAGGATTCTTGCCTCTGGAAACACCATATATTTT
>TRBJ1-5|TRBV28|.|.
CASSFYMGNQPQHF
TGTGCCAGCAGTTTTTATATGGGGAATCAGCCCCAGCATTTT
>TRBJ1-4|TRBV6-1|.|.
CASSESRGATNEKLFF
TGTGCCAGCAGTGAAAGCCGAGGGGCAACTAATGAAAAACTGTTTTTT
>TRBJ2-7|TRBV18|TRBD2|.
CASSPLGGDSTYEQYF
TGTGCCAGCTCACCGCTGGGGGGGGATTCAACCTACGAGCAGTACTTC
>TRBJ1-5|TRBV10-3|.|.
CAISENAGNQPQHF
TGTGCCATCAGTGAGAATGCCGGCAATCAGCCCCAGCATTTT
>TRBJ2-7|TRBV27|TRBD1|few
CASSLYRDRGYEQYF
TGTGCCAGCAGTTTATACAGAGACAGGGGGTACGAGCAGTACTTC
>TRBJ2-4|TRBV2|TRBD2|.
CASTQALAGGARGLYF
TGTGCCAGCACCCAAGCACTAGCGGGGGGCGCCAGGGGGTTGTACTTC
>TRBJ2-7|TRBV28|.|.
CASSYLATLSEQYF
TGTGCCAGCAGCTACTTAGCAACCCTCAGCGAGCAGTACTTC
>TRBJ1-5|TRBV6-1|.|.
CASRAGPGVQPQHF
TGTGCCAGCAGGGCCGGACCAGGAGTTCAGCCCCAGCATTTT
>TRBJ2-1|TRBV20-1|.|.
CSASGSEQFF
TGCAGTGCTAGTGGGTCTGAGCAGTTCTTC
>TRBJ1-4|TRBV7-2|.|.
CASSSIRRGTEKLFF
TGTGCCAGCAGCTCCATTAGACGGGGGACAGAAAAACTGTTTTTT
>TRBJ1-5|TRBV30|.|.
CAWEQGHNQPQHF
TGTGCCTGGGAACAGGGACACAATCAGCCCCAGCATTTT
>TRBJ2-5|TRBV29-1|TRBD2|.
CSVGVAGGFQETQYF
TGCAGCGTTGGAGTAGCGGGAGGCTTCCAAGAGACCCAGTACTTC
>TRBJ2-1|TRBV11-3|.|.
CASSSRGGDRGGNEQFF
TGTGCCAGCAGCTCCAGAGGGGGGGACAGAGGAGGCAATGAGCAGTTCTTC
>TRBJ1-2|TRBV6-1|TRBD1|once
CATTRDSTYGYTF
TGTGCCACCACACGGGACAGTACTTATGGCTACACCTTC
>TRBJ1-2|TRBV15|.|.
CATSRGEGYTF
TGTGCCACCAGCAGAGGGGAGGGCTACACCTTC
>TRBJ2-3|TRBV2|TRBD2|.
CASSATGGGTQYF
TGTGCCAGCAGTGCAACCGGGGGGGGTACGCAGTATTTT
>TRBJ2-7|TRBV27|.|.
CASRSYEQYF
TGTGCCAGCAGGTCCTACGAGCAGTACTTC
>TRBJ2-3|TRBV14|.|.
CASRQDLDTQYF
TGTGCCAGCAGACAGGACCTTGATACGCAGTATTTT
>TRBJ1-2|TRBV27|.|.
CASGPRDGYTF
TGTGCCAGCGGCCCCAGGGATGGCTACACCTTC
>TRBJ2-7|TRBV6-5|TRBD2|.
CASSSAGTSGKYEQYF
TGTGCCAGCAGTTCGGCCGGGACTAGCGGGAAGTACGAGCAGTACTTC
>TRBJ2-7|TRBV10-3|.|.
CAIRNGGYEQYF
TGTGCCATCAGGAACGGCGGCTACGAGCAGTACTTC
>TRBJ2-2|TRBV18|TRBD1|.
CASSPGQGDTGELFF
TGTGCCAGCTCACCGGGACAGGGGGACACCGGGGAGCTGTTTTTT
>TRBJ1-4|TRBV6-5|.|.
CASSPVVKDELFF
TGTGCCAGCAGTCCCGTTGTTAAAGATGAACTGTTTTTT